This passage covers 26 T cell receptor beta chains from one sample sequenced in a study of T-cell memory formation after mild COVID-19. One entry per CDR3 protein results from TCRdb running MiXCR on the 5' RACE reads. The sample records about 190,000 distinct CDR3 sequences, around 19% being singletons. What was sequenced was PBMCs or a T cell subset sorted from them (not recorded which). These receptors all stem from an adult woman who had mild COVID-19 (a few samples of this study predate the infection). Cell type and time point are not known.

This clonotype appeared a few times. V usage is TRBV9 and J usage is TRBJ1-1; the D gene is possibly TRBD1 (5 bases). Trimming cost V 0 bases and J 4 bases, with 16 bases left between them. The V gene's germline CDR1 is SGDLS and CDR2 YYNGEE. This CDR3 is built from 16 residues. The CDR3 spells CASSVVGTGLGTEAFF. The CDR3 bases are TGTGCCAGCAGCGTAGTGGGTACAGGCTTGGGCACTGAAGCTTTCTTT.

This clonotype was counted between two and nine times. This chain joins TRBV10-3 and TRBJ2-3; D remains unclear. V lost 0 bases and J lost 4, with 11 bases in between. The CDR3 has 15 residues. Per the germline V gene, CDR1 is ENHRY and CDR2 is SYGVKD. The CDR3 loop is CAISESEIIADTQYF. The DNA for the CDR3 is TGTGCCATCAGTGAGTCGGAGATCATCGCAGATACGCAGTATTTT.

This clonotype has more than one count but fewer than ten. This chain links TRBV12-3 or TRBV12-4 with TRBJ1-5; D is uncertain. The CDR3 consists of 13 residues. V was shortened by 5 bases and J by 4 bases, with 9 bases between the two germline ends. CDR3 region: CASSHKVNQPQHF. The CDR3 region has the DNA TGTGCCAGCAGTCATAAAGTGAATCAGCCCCAGCATTTT.

This chain uses TRBV29-1 with TRBJ2-1; no reliable D call. The CDR3 has 12 residues. The germline V gene encodes CDR1 SQVTM and CDR2 ANQGSEA. Trimming stripped 5 bases from V and 4 bases from J, with 9 bases between. The CDR3 DNA sequence: TGCAGCGTTAAGGACGGGTACAATGAGCAGTTCTTC. Its protein is CSVKDGYNEQFF.

The rearrangement joins TRBV15 to TRBJ2-7, with 9 bases that match TRBD2. This CDR3 has 16 amino acids. Germline loops: CDR1 LNHNV, CDR2 YYDKDF (reference sequence). Trimming took 4 bases from V and 2 from J; bases not matched to a gene: 9. CDR3 protein: CATSTPVGGGAYEQYF. CDR3 DNA: TGTGCCACCAGCACCCCGGTGGGCGGGGGGGCCTACGAGCAGTACTTC.

V usage is TRBV5-6 and J usage is TRBJ2-1; D is possibly TRBD1 or TRBD2 (5 bases each). Looked up from germline, CDR1 is SGHDT and CDR2 is YYEEEE. The V end lost 1 base, the J end lost 6 bases, and 8 bases lay between the germline ends. The CDR3 loop spans 13 amino acids. The CDR3 sequence is CASSLFGGNEQFF. The CDR3 DNA reads TGTGCCAGCAGCTTGTTTGGGGGCAATGAGCAGTTCTTC.

The chain combines TRBV5-1 with TRBJ1-2; no clear D. CDR1 and CDR2 from the germline V gene are SGHRS and YFSETQ. Trimming cost V 0 bases and J 4 bases, with 10 bases left between them. This CDR3 is built from 14 residues. The CDR3: CASSLGGSSYGYTF. CDR3 nucleotide sequence: TGCGCCAGCAGCTTGGGTGGCAGCTCCTATGGCTACACCTTC.

This clonotype has a handful of counts. This chain links TRBV20-1 with TRBJ1-1; tentative D call: TRBD1 (5 bases). CDR1 is DFQATT, CDR2 SNEGSKA, per germline (reference sequence). This CDR3 has 12 amino acids. In DNA, the CDR3 is TGCAGGGGGGACTTAGGAAGCACTGAAGCTTTCTTT. Amino acid sequence: CRGDLGSTEAFF.

V gene TRBV18 combines with J gene TRBJ1-1, with 7 bases lining up with TRBD1. This CDR3 is built from 16 residues. V lost 5 bases, J lost 1 base, and 10 bases stayed unmatched. Germline CDR1 reads KGHSH; CDR2 reads LQKENI. In DNA form, the CDR3 reads TGTGCCAGCTCAAACAGGGGCCTTTATCCGAACACTGAAGCTTTCTTT. It codes for CASSNRGLYPNTEAFF.

There are many counts of this clonotype. This rearrangement joins TRBV9 to TRBJ2-5, with D possibly being TRBD1 (5 bases). Trimming removed 1 base at V and 3 bases at J, with 13 bases between. Germline CDR1 reads SGDLS; CDR2 reads YYNGEE. The CDR3 runs 15 residues. CDR3 nucleotide sequence: TGTGCCAGCAGCGTACAGGGCCAGGGTAAAGAGACCCAGTACTTC. Translated: CASSVQGQGKETQYF.

This clonotype was counted between two and nine times. This sequence joins TRBV5-4 and TRBJ2-5; TRBD2 matches 13 bases. The junction had 5 bases not matched to a gene; V was cut back by 4 bases and J by 5 bases. The CDR3 extends over 15 amino acids. CDR1 and CDR2 from the germline V gene are SGHNT and YYREEE (reference sequence). The CDR3 is CASSHGTSGEETQYF. In DNA, the CDR3 is TGTGCCAGCAGCCACGGGACTAGCGGGGAGGAGACCCAGTACTTC.

The chain recombines TRBV11-3 with TRBJ2-7; TRBD1 is a possible D gene (6 bases). CDR1 is SGHNT and CDR2 is YENEEA in the germline V gene. The V gene lost 5 bases and the J gene lost 4 bases, with 18 bases spanning the gap. This CDR3 has 15 residues. The CDR3 region has the DNA TGTGCCAGCAGCCCACTGATTGGCAGGGGATACGAGCAGTACTTC. Amino acids: CASSPLIGRGYEQYF.

The chain joins TRBV28 to TRBJ2-6; a weak D match, TRBD2 (7 bases). The CDR3 extends over 17 amino acids. The V end was cut by 6 bases, the J end by 2 bases, with 17 bases between. Germline V gene lookup returns CDR1 MDHEN and CDR2 SYDVKM. The CDR3 reads CASSGGQGPTGANVLTF. CDR3 DNA sequence: TGTGCCAGCAGCGGGGGGCAGGGGCCCACTGGGGCCAACGTCCTGACTTTC.

J is TRBJ1-5 and V is TRBV20-1, with D tentatively TRBD1 (5 bases). V shed 3 bases and J shed 4 bases, with 13 bases lying between them. The CDR3 covers 14 residues. The germline gives CDR1 DFQATT, CDR2 SNEGSKA (reference sequence). The CDR3 DNA is TGCAGTGCTAGTTTCGTGTCAGGGAATCAGCCCCAGCATTTT. It is translated as CSASFVSGNQPQHF.

In its sample, this clonotype was seen many times. The rearrangement joins TRBV10-3 to TRBJ2-7; TRBD1 aligns across 8 bases. Trimming at V came to 4 bases and at J to 3 bases, leaving 8 bases not matched to a gene. In germline, CDR1 is ENHRY, CDR2 SYGVKD. This CDR3 region has 15 residues. The CDR3: CAISGGQGSNYEQYF. Written as DNA, the CDR3 is TGTGCCATCAGTGGTGGACAGGGCTCGAACTACGAGCAGTACTTC.

The J gene is TRBJ2-7, the V gene TRBV14, with a tentative D call TRBD1 (5 bases). Per germline, CDR1 SGHDN and CDR2 FVKESK. CDR3 length equals 14 residues. Trimming cost V 1 base and J 3 bases, with 10 bases left between them. CDR3 bases: TGTGCCAGCAGCCAAGTTGGCAGGGTCTACGAGCAGTACTTC. Its translation: CASSQVGRVYEQYF.

This rearrangement joins TRBV7-9 to TRBJ1-2, with D hard to call. The CDR3 totals 13 residues. The V end lost 1 base, the J end lost 6 bases, and 9 bases lay between the germline ends. CDR1 and CDR2 from the germline V gene are SEHNR and FQNEAQ (reference sequence). This CDR3 is CASSLEDRHGYTF. CDR3 sequence (DNA): TGTGCCAGCAGCTTAGAGGACCGGCATGGCTACACCTTC.

This clonotype was seen a handful of times. The chain has TRBV19 and TRBJ2-7; either TRBD1 or TRBD2 may supply D (5 bases each). There are 16 residues in the CDR3. Per germline, CDR1 LNHDA and CDR2 SQIVND (reference sequence). Trimming removed 0 bases at V and 6 bases at J, with 18 bases between. The CDR3 loop is CASSIDPRQGEGEQYF. CDR3 nucleotides: TGTGCCAGTAGTATAGATCCCAGGCAGGGAGAGGGCGAGCAGTACTTC.

This clonotype has just a few counts. A read error is possible here, since a much larger clone lies one base away. The chain combines TRBV29-1 with TRBJ2-2; D possibly matches TRBD1 or TRBD2 (6 bases each). Looked up from germline, CDR1 is SQVTM and CDR2 is ANQGSEA. The ends were cut back, 5 bases at V and 1 base at J, with 14 bases in the middle. The CDR3 length is 15 residues. CDR3 coding DNA: TGCAGCGTTTTGGGGGGCTCGTGGAACACCGGGGAGCTGTTTTTT. The encoded protein is CSVLGGSWNTGELFF.

This clonotype came up a few times. This chain connects TRBV5-1 to TRBJ2-5, with TRBD2 matching 16 bases. CDR3 size: 17 residues. The V segment lost 4 bases and the J segment 0 bases; nucleotides outside the gene matches: 3. Looked up from germline, CDR1 is SGHRS and CDR2 is YFSETQ. CDR3 sequence: CASSPGLAGGYQETQYF. CDR3 DNA sequence: TGCGCCAGCAGCCCGGGACTAGCGGGGGGGTACCAAGAGACCCAGTACTTC.

This clonotype was counted only a few times. Written as DNA, the CDR3 is TGTGCCACCAGCAGAGATAAGGCGGATGGCTACACCTTC. Its translation is CATSRDKADGYTF. The V call is TRBV15, the J call TRBJ1-2; no reliable D call. Trimming left V 0 bases short and J 6 bases short, with 8 bases between. Looked up from germline, CDR1 is LNHNV and CDR2 is YYDKDF (reference sequence). CDR3 length: 13 residues.

This clonotype appeared a few times. V gene TRBV12-3 or TRBV12-4 combines with J gene TRBJ2-3; a possible D gene is TRBD1 (6 bases). Trimming stripped 5 bases from V and 4 bases from J, with 10 bases between. The CDR3 sequence is 13 residues long. The CDR3 region is CASSQQGPDTQYF. Written as DNA, the CDR3 is TGTGCCAGCAGTCAACAGGGCCCAGATACGCAGTATTTT.

This clonotype occurred a few times. The chain uses TRBV7-8 and TRBJ2-2, with TRBD2 as a possible D gene (6 bases). Germline CDR1 SGHVS, CDR2 FQNEAQ. V lost 5 bases, J lost 6 bases, and 10 bases lay in between. The CDR3 extends over 13 amino acids. In DNA, the CDR3 is TGTGCCAGCAGCCTTCCGGGGGCCGGGGAGCTGTTTTTT. This codes for CASSLPGAGELFF. The variable domain in full, completed from reference TRBV7-8 and TRBJ2-2, reads GAGVSQSPRYKVAKRGQDVALRCDPISGHVSLFWYQQALGQGPEFLTYFQNEAQLDKSGLPSDRFFAERPEGSVSTLKIQRTQQEDSAVYLCASSLPGAGELFFGEGSRLTVL.

The chain uses TRBV3-1 and TRBJ1-1; 10 positions agree with TRBD1. The J segment lost 5 bases and the V segment lost 3 bases, leaving 6 bases of the junction unmatched. The CDR3 loop spans 15 amino acids. CDR1 is LGHDT, CDR2 YNNKEL, per germline (reference sequence). CDR3 amino acids: CASSHIGQGGTEAFF. For the CDR3, the DNA is TGTGCCAGCAGCCATATCGGACAGGGGGGGACTGAAGCTTTCTTT.

This rearrangement joins TRBV7-2 to TRBJ1-1, with D perhaps TRBD1 (5 bases). V lost 5 bases to trimming and J lost 2 bases, with 15 bases between them. Germline CDR1 SGHTA, CDR2 FQGNSA. The CDR3 extends over 15 amino acids. The CDR3 is CASSQGAGGNTEAFF. CDR3 in DNA: TGTGCCAGCAGCCAGGGAGCCGGGGGAAACACTGAAGCTTTCTTT.

The V gene is TRBV11-2, the J gene TRBJ2-5; possibly TRBD2 for D (5 bases). The CDR3 length is 14 residues. V was trimmed by 5 bases and J by 1 base, leaving 11 bases between them. Germline V gene data show CDR1 as SGHAT and CDR2 as FQNNGV. CDR3 nucleotides: TGTGCCAGCAGCCGGACCCTAGCCCAAGAGACCCAGTACTTC. Translated, it gives CASSRTLAQETQYF.